The clone carrying this T cell receptor (beta chain) was seen only once. The antigen is unknown. CDR1 is LNHNV and CDR2 is YYDKDF in the germline V gene (reference sequence). This CDR3 has 14 amino acids. Unmatched junction bases numbered 6, after V lost 5 bases and J lost 3 bases. The data stem from a study of shared clonotypes between healthy human individuals. Points from the study as a whole: Clonotypes which were not shared had lower generation probabilities than clonotypes that all four donors shared. Clonotypes that were shared across a few donors made up around 4.6% of naive CD4 clonotypes.

Only in-frame clones appear in the TCRdb table, and some are missing; sequencing was by immunoSEQ multiplex PCR. The sample lists about 2.1 million clones; 90% to 95% were seen once. CD45RO negativity and positive selection for CCR7 defined naive CD8 cells, a population that excluded terminally differentiated effector memory CD45RA+ cells. Donors were healthy HIV-negative adults without recent acute infections or vaccinations. The sequenced sample consisted of naive CD8+ T cells from PBMCs. This clonotype originated in a man in his late teens or twenties in good health. Some clones in this sample may be carry-over from other donors' samples. The chain recombines TRBV15 with TRBJ2-7; 8 bases line up with TRBD1. This chain's CDR3 is CATSGRDRFYEQYF. CDR3 in DNA: TGTGCCACCAGCGGCCGGGACAGGTTCTACGAGCAGTACTTC.